This entry is about one T cell receptor beta chain. The sample originates from a study of blood T cell repertoires in COVID-19. This CDR3 has 14 residues. Trimming stripped 4 bases from V and 3 bases from J, with 12 bases between. Germline-derived CDR1 and CDR2 are MNHEY and SVGAGI. Profiled with immunoSEQ multiplex PCR; TCRdb holds only in-frame clones, not every one. The table lists about 280,000 clones, roughly nine tenths of them singletons. This sequence joins TRBV6-5 and TRBJ1-1; TRBD1 is a possible D gene (5 bases). This clonotype was sampled from a man aged 40-49 years with active or convalescent COVID-19. The sample was peripheral blood. The CDR3 sequence: CASSSNRWDTEAFF. The CDR3 bases are TGTGCCAGCAGTTCCAACAGGTGGGACACTGAAGCTTTCTTT.